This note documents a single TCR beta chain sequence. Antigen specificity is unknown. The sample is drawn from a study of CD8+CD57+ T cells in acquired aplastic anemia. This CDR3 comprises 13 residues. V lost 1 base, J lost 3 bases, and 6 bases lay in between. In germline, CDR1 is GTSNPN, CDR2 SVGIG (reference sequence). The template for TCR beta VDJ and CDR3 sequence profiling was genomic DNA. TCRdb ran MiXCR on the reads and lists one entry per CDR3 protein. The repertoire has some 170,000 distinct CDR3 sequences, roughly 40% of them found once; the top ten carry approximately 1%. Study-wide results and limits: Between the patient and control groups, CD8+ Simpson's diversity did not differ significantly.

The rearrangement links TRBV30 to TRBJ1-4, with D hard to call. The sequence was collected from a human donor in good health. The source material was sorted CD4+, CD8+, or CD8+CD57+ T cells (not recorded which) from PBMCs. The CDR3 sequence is CAWSGGPNEKLFF. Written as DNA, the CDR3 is TGTGCCTGGAGTGGAGGACCTAATGAAAAACTGTTTTTT.